This T cell receptor beta chain was found in a study of blood T cell repertoires in COVID-19. Study information: Samples representing acute and convalescent COVID-19 were sourced from the United States, Italy and Spain. Sources were T cells, B-cell-depleted T cells, or PBMCs; the material itself was cDNA or gDNA.

In its sample, this clone was seen a few times. Germline CDR1 SGDLS, CDR2 YYNGEE. The CDR3 consists of 17 residues. The V gene lost 0 bases and the J gene lost 2 bases, with 17 bases spanning the gap. The repertoire was sequenced with immunoSEQ multiplex PCR; TCRdb's copy has only in-frame clones and lacks some. The sample holds roughly 65,000 clones, roughly 80% seen once. Sample: peripheral blood. This chain uses TRBV9 with TRBJ1-1, with TRBD1 as a possible D gene (5 bases). The clonotype originates from a man aged 55 to 70 with acute or convalescent COVID-19. The CDR3, as DNA: TGTGCCAGCAGCGTAGATCCTACGACGGGGGGAAACACTGAAGCTTTCTTT. Protein product: CASSVDPTTGGNTEAFF.